This entry describes one T cell receptor beta chain. No cognate antigen has been identified for it. The data are from a study of cytomegalovirus exposure and HLA in healthy donors listed by TCRdb under 2017. About the study as a whole: An earlier analysis of some 600 of the donors reported around 280 Gb of sequence data and 90 million to 120 million unique TCR beta sequences obtained from about 200 million T cells. An early release that covered 640 HLA-typed donors contained about 300 gigabases of sequencing data and tens of millions of unique TCR sequences. The genetic ancestry cluster associated with self-reported Caucasian donors included about four fifths of the approximately 430 genotyped donors. The study aimed to test whether cataloging public T cell receptors could reveal signatures of past pathogen exposure. The T cell repertoires of under 700 subjects were profiled by immunosequencing and related to cytomegalovirus serostatus. In addition to the first cohort of 650 to 750 subjects, a separate validation cohort of approximately 110 different subjects was used. High-throughput TCR immunosequencing, statistical association of individual TCRs with disease status, and machine learning were combined to predict cytomegalovirus infection status. To study patterns of TCR occurrence, a later analysis re-analyzed previously published TCR beta repertoires from 600 to 750 donors and added high-resolution HLA genotyping. Rather than drawing on any new phenotypic data, the later analysis identified candidate immune exposures from TCR beta sequences and the way those sequences occurred across donors. To decide whether each TCR beta V gene segment behaved as functional or pseudogenic, an earlier analysis of approximately 620 of the donors relied on high-throughput TCR beta sequencing. Donor age, sex, ethnicity and CMV serostatus were compiled alongside the repertoire data. A later genetic analysis used genome-wide SNP genotypes for about 60% of the roughly 700 donors, treating that subset as a discovery cohort. All discovery cohort repertoires had been generated using a single sequencing platform. HLA typing included class I and class II loci at four-digit resolution. Typing coverage differed by locus: A, B, C, DRB1 and DQB1 were typed in about 620-630 donors, DQA1 in about 500, DPA1 in 600 to 610, and DPB1 in 472. Because of strong linkage in the cohort, five DR-DQ haplotypes were treated as single units for association and clustering. Across 398 genotyped donors of the cohort, an average of about 240,000 unique TCR beta nucleotide sequences per donor were sequenced, and 15% to 20% of those sequences were non-productive. On the study overall, not on this receptor specifically: A cluster of highly shared sequence variants was judged likely to represent a technical artifact of the sequencing pipeline. Broadly in line with IMGT annotations, most TCR beta V segments showed up in productive rearrangements about 90% or about 30% of the time in an earlier analysis of roughly 590 of the donors. In a later analysis, HLA-associated TCR beta chains showed more clonal expansion and lower generation probabilities than non-associated chains that were equally common. Sequencing depth was assumed to be roughly uniform across donors in the presence/absence analyses, though that assumption may not hold. Because HLA typing was missing for some donors at each locus, association tests included only the typed subset. The only immune exposure information available for the cohort was CMV serostatus. In a later analysis, the rate of TCR association differed among HLA loci, with DRB1 alleles having the most associated TCRs and HLA-C alleles having the fewest. A later analysis reported that several top co-occurrence clusters appeared linked to parvovirus B19, influenza, CMV and Epstein-Barr virus. A total of 164 TCR beta chains were listed by the study as associated with cytomegalovirus. The authors suggested that the approach could potentially be extended to other disease states and immunological phenotypes. Specific HLA alleles were associated with about 17,000 TCR beta sequences at a false discovery rate of 0.05 in a later analysis. When HLA alleles, especially DR and DQ, strongly co-occurred, TCR associations were difficult to assign to individual alleles. The cohort was sequenced for TCR beta chains only, and without alpha or paired-chain data the features that could be detected were limited. Cytomegalovirus status was reported to be diagnosed by the classifier with high specificity and sensitivity in both the original and validation cohorts. Because counts were too low, roughly 16 rarely observed V segments, including chromosome 9 orphons, were excluded from the earlier analysis of 500 to 700 of the donors. A later genetic analysis associated a missense DCLRE1C variant with V-gene and J-gene trimming of TCR beta chains, and an independent cohort replicated the association. A further reported finding was that TCR beta sequences accurately predicted the HLA-A and HLA-B alleles for most subjects in the first cohort. Correlated functional status among segregating V segments might reflect linkage disequilibrium, but an unknown experimental factor could not be ruled out. A few of the identified cytomegalovirus-associated TCR beta chains were confirmed in vitro to be specific for cytomegalovirus antigens. Some IMGT-functional V segments, including TRBV6-2 and TRBV6-3, could not be told apart with the 87-base-pair reads, so those segments were excluded. In a later analysis, most CMV-associated TCR beta chains were found to appear HLA-restricted, with HLA associations seemingly driven largely by CMV exposure. According to a later genetic analysis, donors in an Asian-associated ancestry cluster had fewer N-insertions in productive TCRs than the approximately 670-donor mean. Most TCR sequences were seen in very few donors, while some public TCRs were found in many individuals.

The cohort was made up of about 610 healthy bone marrow donors. All cohort members were sampled while nominally healthy, although unrecorded immune exposures were likely present. The donor tested CMV seropositive and was one of the 289 seropositive cohort members. A peripheral blood sample was provided by each donor, and peripheral blood mononuclear cells were used for TCR beta sequencing. Genomic DNA was extracted from the blood cell samples with the Qiagen DNeasy Blood Extraction Kit. Including the terminal cysteine and phenylalanine, the CDR3 comprises 14 residues. Only the CDR3 DNA is retained, 42 bases long and in frame from the first base. The CDR1 and CDR2 encoded by the germline V gene are MNHEY and SVGAGI. Compared with germline, V lacks 5 bases and J lacks 4 bases; bases without a gene match: 5. Library creation used the immunoSEQ multiplex PCR assay. For the multiplex PCR, a mixture combining 60 forward primers for TCR Vbeta segments and 13 reverse primers for TCR Jbeta segments was used. The CDR3 region of rearranged TCR beta genes was amplified from genomic DNA with a multiplex PCR assay. Amplified TCR beta libraries were sequenced as 87-base-pair reads on the Illumina HiSeq System. Per the authors' processing: In a later analysis, roughly 80 million unique TCR beta chains were counted across the 666 repertoires, and some 10 million of these chains were shared by at least two donors. Raw reads were error-corrected and collapsed into unique sequences by a nearest-neighbor algorithm in which closely related sequences were merged to remove PCR and sequencing errors. To assign V, D and J gene segments, CDR3 sequences were aligned to IMGT reference sequences. For a sequence to be retained, a match of at least six nucleotides to both a V gene segment and a J gene segment was required. Rearrangements were called productive when the CDR3 lacked stop codons and stayed in frame with V and J; all others were non-productive. CDR3 was defined by IMGT convention, running from the second conserved V-encoded cysteine to the conserved J-encoded phenylalanine. The earlier analysis of about 590 of the donors excluded sequences that lacked an unambiguous match to a single V gene segment. An earlier analysis of about 590 of the donors classified V segments as functional when productive rearrangements were above 56.7% and as segregating when the standard deviation between donors was above 5%. A statistical classification framework was developed to diagnose cytomegalovirus status using the catalog of TCR beta chain sequences. In a later analysis, V and J genes were assigned by comparing TCR nucleotide sequences against IMGT/GENE-DB human TR gene sequences. A later analysis assigned CDR3 sequences and most-parsimonious VDJ recombination scenarios with the TCRdist pipeline. In a later analysis, every TCR beta chain was defined by the combination of its CDR3 amino acid sequence and its V-gene family, and reads without a unique V-gene family were dropped. To address suspected cross-contamination and a sequencing artifact, a later analysis removed 592 highly shared, low-generation-probability nucleotide sequences. In a later analysis, a clonal expansion index was calculated for each public chain from normalized within-repertoire ranks of inferred template counts. Generation probabilities in a later analysis came from a VDJ recombination model fitted to out-of-frame rearrangements, and those results were checked against IGoR. Hypergeometric tests were used in a later analysis to score TCR-TCR, TCR-HLA and TCR-CMV co-occurrence, with a repertoire-size bias correction applied to the TCR pairs. To estimate false discovery rates, a later analysis permuted the HLA or CMV assignments 20 times. In a later analysis, co-occurring TCRs were grouped with DBSCAN, and TCRdist sequence similarity was added when clustering was performed within HLA-allele-positive subsets. Repertoires with fewer than 30,000 or more than 120,000 public chains, plus five repertoires with anomalous nucleotide sharing, were excluded from co-occurrence clustering. This is the immuneACCESS table as TCRdb keeps it, with only in-frame sequences that have V and J called. A part of the clones is gone; compared with another copy, unresolved V genes explain less than half, and the rest is unexplained. V, J and clone size derive from that table, while D and trimming were established from the DNA sequence. The sample table holds some 200,000 clones. The biggest ten clones account for 0.7% to 1% of the sample.

The chain links TRBV6-5 with TRBJ1-1, with 9 bases aligning to TRBD1. Material: PBMCs. This sequence was found in a woman in her late teens or twenties in good health and CMV-seropositive. The DNA sequence follows: TGTGCCAGCAGTCTACAGGGGGCGCTCACTGAAGCTTTCTTT. Translated, this gives CASSLQGALTEAFF.